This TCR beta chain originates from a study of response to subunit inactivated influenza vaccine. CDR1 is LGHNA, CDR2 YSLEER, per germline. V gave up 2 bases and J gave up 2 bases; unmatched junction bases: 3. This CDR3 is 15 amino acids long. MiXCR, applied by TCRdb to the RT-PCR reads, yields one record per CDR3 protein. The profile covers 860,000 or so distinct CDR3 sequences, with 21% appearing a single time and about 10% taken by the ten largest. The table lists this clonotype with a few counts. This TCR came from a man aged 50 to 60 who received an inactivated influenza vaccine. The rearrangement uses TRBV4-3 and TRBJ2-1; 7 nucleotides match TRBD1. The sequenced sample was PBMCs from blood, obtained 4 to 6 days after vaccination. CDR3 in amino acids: CASSQSTGTYNEQFF. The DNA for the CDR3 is TGCGCCAGCAGCCAATCGACAGGGACCTACAATGAGCAGTTCTTC.